This T cell receptor beta chain was obtained from a study of T cell responses to AZD1222 COVID-19 vaccine. Some clones are missing from TCRdb's copy, which holds only in-frame ones; the method was immunoSEQ multiplex PCR. The sample lists tens of thousands of clones, roughly 86% seen once, with around 2.8% in the top ten. Germline V lookup: CDR1 SEHNR, CDR2 FQNEAQ (reference sequence). CDR3 size: 14 residues. Trimming took 3 bases from V and 5 from J; bases not matched to a gene: 2. This receptor was identified in an adult in good health. Material: peripheral blood, obtained on day 0 of MenACWY control vaccination. The V call is TRBV7-9, the J call TRBJ2-1; 9 bases agree with TRBD2. CDR3 residues: CASSFGGGDNEQFF. CDR3 in DNA: TGTGCCAGCAGCTTTGGCGGGGGGGACAATGAGCAGTTCTTC.